Listed here are 25 T cell receptor beta chains from one sample, sequenced in a study of a mutant IDH1 vaccine in newly diagnosed glioma (dated by TCRdb to about 2021). For these receptors, no antigen is known. Interpreted using the paper, the time point label stands for: week 47, end of study. Each vaccine dose was 300 ug of a 20-mer mutant IDH1 peptide in Montanide, given subcutaneously with topical imiquimod. Library method: the immunoSEQ multiplex PCR assay. This is the immuneACCESS table as TCRdb keeps it, with only in-frame sequences that have V and J called. A part of the clones is gone; compared with another copy, unresolved V genes explain less than half, and the rest is unexplained. For this sample there are approximately 100,000 clones; roughly 90% appear just once. The leading ten clones occupy approximately 0.8% of the sample. Specimen: PBMCs, collected from a glioma patient whose treatment included an IDH1 peptide vaccine. Receptor source: a woman between 50 and 59 years old with glioma.

The V and J genes are TRBV19 and TRBJ2-3; TRBD1 agrees at 11 bases. The CDR3 is 14 amino acids. Germline CDR1 is LNHDA and CDR2 is SQIVND (reference sequence). V shed 2 bases, J shed 6 bases, and the junction held 1 base outside the gene matches. The CDR3: CASSIWDRGDTQYF. The CDR3 nucleotides are TGTGCCAGTAGTATATGGGACAGGGGGGATACGCAGTATTTT.

The rearrangement joins TRBV27 to TRBJ1-1, with 7 positions matching TRBD1. Germline V gene data show CDR1 as MNHEY and CDR2 as SMNVEV (reference sequence). CDR3 length equals 16 residues. V was pared by 2 bases and J by 0 bases, with 6 bases of the junction left unmatched. The CDR3 DNA follows: TGTGCCAGCAGTTTAGACAGGGAGTACATGAACACTGAAGCTTTCTTT. The encoded protein is CASSLDREYMNTEAFF.

This clone was counted a few times. V is TRBV9 and J is TRBJ2-5, with D possibly TRBD2 on 6 matching bases. Germline lookup yields CDR1 SGDLS and CDR2 YYNGEE. This CDR3 has 15 amino acids. Trimming shortened V by 6 bases and J by 3 bases, and 18 bases separated the two germline ends. The chain's CDR3 is CASTTAGTPKETQYF. CDR3 nucleotide sequence: TGTGCCAGCACCACTGCCGGGACTCCTAAAGAGACCCAGTACTTC.

This chain joins TRBV27 and TRBJ2-1; the match to TRBD2 covers 7 bases. The V and J ends lost 3 bases and 8 bases, in that order; junction bases with no gene match: 4. The CDR3 has 13 amino acids. Germline V gives CDR1 MNHEY, CDR2 SMNVEV (reference sequence). For the CDR3, the DNA is TGTGCCAGCAGTTTGGGAGGGTTGGATGAGCAGTTCTTC. Protein product: CASSLGGLDEQFF.

The chain uses TRBV4-1 and TRBJ1-5; 8 bases match TRBD1. The CDR3 loop spans 17 amino acids. The germline gives CDR1 MGHRA, CDR2 YSYEKL. Unmatched junction bases numbered 8, after V lost 0 bases and J lost 4 bases. CDR3: CASSQETGAPRNQPQHF. The CDR3 DNA reads TGCGCCAGCAGCCAAGAGACAGGGGCCCCTAGGAATCAGCCCCAGCATTTT.

The V call is TRBV4-2, the J call TRBJ2-7; 14 bases are a match to TRBD2. Unmatched junction bases numbered 14, after V lost 0 bases and J lost 4 bases. The germline gives CDR1 LGHNA, CDR2 YNFKEQ. This CDR3 comprises 20 residues. The CDR3 loop is CASSQDPSPGTSGRDYEQYF. DNA for the CDR3: TGTGCCAGCAGCCAAGATCCCTCGCCCGGGACTAGCGGGAGAGATTACGAGCAGTACTTC.

The chain is built from TRBV10-3 and TRBJ1-1, with D possibly being TRBD1 (5 bases). CDR3 length: 13 residues. Germline V lookup: CDR1 ENHRY, CDR2 SYGVKD. The V gene lost 4 bases and the J gene lost 3 bases, with 9 bases spanning the gap. This chain's CDR3 is CAISVDTDTEAFF. The CDR3 nucleotides read TGTGCCATCAGTGTGGACACCGACACTGAAGCTTTCTTT.

The CDR3 DNA is TGCGCCAGCAGCGCTGGGTCCGCTGAGCAGTTCTTC. Amino acid sequence: CASSAGSAEQFF. The chain couples TRBV5-1 to TRBJ2-1; D unclear. V lost 4 bases and J lost 9, with 11 bases in between. The CDR3 has 12 amino acids. Germline V lookup: CDR1 SGHRS, CDR2 YFSETQ.

The chain links TRBV29-1 to TRBJ2-3; 9 nucleotides align to TRBD2. Trimming cost V 3 bases and J 2 bases; bases outside gene matches: 6. Germline CDR1 reads SQVTM; CDR2 reads ANQGSEA. CDR3 length: 15 amino acids. The CDR3 DNA is TGCAGCGTTGAGGTCCTAGCGGGGACCACAGATACGCAGTATTTT. Protein product: CSVEVLAGTTDTQYF.

This clone was recorded a few times. V is TRBV7-9 and J is TRBJ2-2; D may be TRBD2 (5 bases). There are 16 residues in the CDR3. Per the germline V gene, CDR1 is SEHNR and CDR2 is FQNEAQ (reference sequence). The V gene lost 5 bases and the J gene lost 2 bases, with 15 bases spanning the gap. The CDR3 loop reads CASSLRDAGNTGELFF. The CDR3 DNA is TGTGCCAGCAGCCTCCGCGATGCGGGTAACACCGGGGAGCTGTTTTTT.

The rearrangement uses TRBV9 and TRBJ2-1; 10 bases align to TRBD2. The CDR3 extends over 17 amino acids. Losses at the gene ends were 0 bases for V and 0 bases for J; bases not matched to a gene: 3. Germline lookup yields CDR1 SGDLS and CDR2 YYNGEE. CDR3 loop: CASSVAASGSSYNEQFF. The CDR3, as DNA: TGTGCCAGCAGCGTAGCGGCTAGCGGGAGCTCCTACAATGAGCAGTTCTTC.

The chain is built from TRBV27 and TRBJ2-7; 7 nucleotides agree with TRBD1. Trimming at V came to 5 bases and at J to 5 bases, leaving 12 bases not matched to a gene. CDR3 length equals 15 residues. CDR1 is MNHEY and CDR2 is SMNVEV in the germline V gene (reference sequence). The DNA of the CDR3 is TGTGCCAGCAGTCCTTGGACAGGCCTGAAGAACGAGCAGTACTTC. This translates into CASSPWTGLKNEQYF.

V gene TRBV29-1 combines with J gene TRBJ1-6; 7 bases align to TRBD1. The junction had 6 bases not matched to a gene; V was cut back by 6 bases and J by 7 bases. This CDR3 region has 13 residues. Per germline, CDR1 SQVTM and CDR2 ANQGSEA. The CDR3 reads CSVAGTANSPLHF. CDR3 nucleotides: TGCAGCGTAGCCGGGACAGCCAATTCACCCCTCCACTTT.

This chain's CDR3 is CASSLASSGMTTNEKLFF. The CDR3 bases are TGTGCCAGCAGTTTAGCATCTTCAGGGATGACAACTAATGAAAAACTGTTTTTT. The gene calls are TRBV28 and TRBJ1-4; perhaps TRBD1 as D (5 bases). The germline V and J ends were trimmed by 2 bases and 0 bases, with 16 bases remaining between them. The germline V gene has CDR1 MDHEN and CDR2 SYDVKM. The CDR3 is 18 amino acids.

The chain links TRBV19 to TRBJ1-2, with unresolved D. Trimming cost V 3 bases and J 9 bases, with 17 bases left between them. The germline V gene encodes CDR1 LNHDA and CDR2 SQIVND (reference sequence). CDR3 length: 14 amino acids. DNA for the CDR3: TGTGCCAGTAGTATCCCAAATCCCCTTTCTCGCTACACCTTC. Amino acid sequence: CASSIPNPLSRYTF.

The rearrangement joins TRBV10-2 to TRBJ2-1; 7 bases match TRBD2. Unmatched junction bases numbered 6, after V lost 7 bases and J lost 0 bases. In germline, CDR1 is WSHSY, CDR2 SAAADI. This CDR3 has 15 residues. CDR3 sequence reads: CASTPTSPSYNEQFF. CDR3 bases: TGCGCCAGCACCCCGACTAGCCCCTCCTACAATGAGCAGTTCTTC.

This chain links TRBV29-1 with TRBJ2-3; D gene unclear. In germline, CDR1 is SQVTM, CDR2 ANQGSEA. The CDR3 consists of 15 residues. Trimming cost V 4 bases and J 0 bases, with 14 bases left between them. The CDR3 loop is CSVVGSADSTDTQYF. CDR3 nucleotide sequence: TGCAGCGTTGTAGGTAGTGCAGATAGCACAGATACGCAGTATTTT.

The genes are TRBV7-8 and TRBJ1-1; D remains ambiguous. Trimming removed 2 bases from V and 2 bases from J, with 6 bases in between. The CDR3 is 13 residues long. Germline CDR1 is SGHVS and CDR2 is FQNEAQ. The CDR3 DNA reads as TGTGCCAGCAGCTTACAGGCAAACACTGAAGCTTTCTTT. This encodes CASSLQANTEAFF.

The chain couples TRBV30 to TRBJ2-3; perhaps TRBD2 as D (5 bases). Germline assignment: CDR1 GTSNPN and CDR2 SVGIG (reference sequence). Trimming shortened V by 3 bases and J by 0 bases, and 7 bases separated the two germline ends. The length of the CDR3 is 13 residues. The DNA for the CDR3 is TGTGCCTGGAGCGGGATTAGCACAGATACGCAGTATTTT. Its translation is CAWSGISTDTQYF. The full variable domain, completed using reference TRBV30 and TRBJ2-3, is SQTIHQWPATLVQPVGSPLSLECTVEGTSNPNLYWYRQAAGRGLQLLFYSVGIGQISSEVPQNLSASRPQDRQFILSSKKLLLSDSGFYLCAWSGISTDTQYFGPGTRLTVL.

The V gene is TRBV19, the J gene TRBJ1-1; TRBD1 is a possible D gene (5 bases). The length of the CDR3 is 14 residues. The V end lost 4 bases, the J end lost 7 bases, and 16 bases lay between the germline ends. CDR1 and CDR2 from the germline V gene are LNHDA and SQIVND (reference sequence). The CDR3 nucleotides are TGTGCCAGTAGTACCCTGCGGGGGATCGGTGAAGCTTTCTTT. Amino acid sequence: CASSTLRGIGEAFF.

The V call is TRBV5-1, the J call TRBJ2-3; perhaps TRBD1 as D (6 bases). V lost 4 bases and J lost 2, with 11 bases in between. This CDR3 comprises 14 residues. From germline, CDR1 is SGHRS and CDR2 YFSETQ. The CDR3: CASSPEGHTDTQYF. The CDR3 region has the DNA TGCGCCAGCAGCCCCGAGGGACACACAGATACGCAGTATTTT. The entire variable domain, with the rest obtained from reference TRBV5-1 and TRBJ2-3, is as follows: KAGVTQTPRYLIKTRGQQVTLSCSPISGHRSVSWYQQTPGQGLQFLFEYFSETQRNKGNFPGRFSGRQFSNSRSEMNVSTLELGDSALYLCASSPEGHTDTQYFGPGTRLTVL.

This chain connects TRBV2 to TRBJ2-2; D ambiguous. The CDR3 length is 11 residues. The germline CDR1 and CDR2 sequences are SNHLY and FYNNEI. V was cut by 11 bases and J by 7 bases, with 11 bases left in between. CDR3 sequence (DNA): TGTGCCTCCCAGAGGTTCGGGGAGCTGTTTTTT. Its protein is CASQRFGELFF.

The chain employs TRBV2 and TRBJ2-5; 13 bases line up with TRBD2. V lost 1 base, J lost 4 bases, and 3 bases stayed unmatched. The length of the CDR3 is 16 residues. Per the germline V gene, CDR1 is SNHLY and CDR2 is FYNNEI. For the CDR3, the DNA is TGTGCCAGCAGTGAAGGAGGACTAGCGGGAGCAGAGACCCAGTACTTC. It yields the protein CASSEGGLAGAETQYF.

The V and J genes are TRBV6-1 and TRBJ2-1; D is unresolved. Germline-derived CDR1 and CDR2 are MNHNS and SASEGT. The CDR3 consists of 12 residues. Between the trimmed V and J ends, which lost 6 bases and 3 bases, there was a span of 6 bases. DNA for the CDR3: TGTGCCAGCAGCGACCTCTACAATGAGCAGTTCTTC. Translated: CASSDLYNEQFF.

The rearrangement links TRBV12-5 to TRBJ2-1, with TRBD2 identical over 7 bases. The CDR3 is made up of 17 amino acids. V shed 2 bases and J 7 bases; nucleotides not matched to a gene: 14. Germline loops: CDR1 LGHNT, CDR2 FRNRAP. CDR3 loop: CASGLPPRASGINEQFF. The CDR3 bases are TGTGCTAGTGGTTTGCCCCCACGGGCCAGCGGGATTAATGAGCAGTTCTTC.